A single sample gave rise to the 14 T cell receptor beta chains below, sequenced in a study of T cell responses to AZD1222 COVID-19 vaccine (dated by TCRdb to about 2021). The time point label of this sample denotes: baseline before first vaccination. Library preparation employed the immunoSEQ multiplex PCR assay. TCRdb stores this immuneACCESS table with in-frame sequences only. Part of the clones is absent; in the studies checked, under half of the shortfall reflects unresolved V genes, and no reason is known for the rest. The sample includes about 130,000 clones, with about 90% observed a single time. The leading ten clones occupy about 9.4% of the sample. The source material was peripheral blood, sampled on day 0 of AZD1222 vaccination. The receptors were gathered from an adult in good health.

V gene TRBV29-1 combines with J gene TRBJ2-3; D remains unclear. V was trimmed by 0 bases and J by 0 bases, leaving 7 bases between them. This CDR3 is built from 14 residues. Germline lookup yields CDR1 SQVTM and CDR2 ANQGSEA. CDR3 residues: CSVEEVPSTDTQYF. In nucleotides, the CDR3 is TGCAGCGTTGAAGAGGTGCCCAGCACAGATACGCAGTATTTT.

The sample holds a few counts of this clone. The chain couples TRBV7-3 to TRBJ1-1; 8 bases align to TRBD1. Germline lookup yields CDR1 SGHTA and CDR2 FQGTGA. Trimming at V came to 1 base and at J to 1 base, leaving 11 bases not matched to a gene. CDR3 length: 18 amino acids. The DNA for the CDR3 is TGTGCCAGCAGCTTAATTTTTGGGACAGGTAAAAGGAACACTGAAGCTTTCTTT. This sequence encodes CASSLIFGTGKRNTEAFF.

V and J are TRBV12-5 and TRBJ1-6; 9 nucleotides align to TRBD1. V shed 7 bases and J 2 bases; nucleotides not matched to a gene: 6. The CDR3 loop spans 16 amino acids. Germline V gives CDR1 LGHNT, CDR2 FRNRAP. The CDR3 nucleotides are TGTGCTAGTGACCCGGACAGGGGACCCTATAATTCACCCCTCCACTTT. Translating gives CASDPDRGPYNSPLHF.

This rearrangement joins TRBV6-2 or TRBV6-3 to TRBJ1-5; no reliable D call. The CDR3 is 14 residues long. The V gene's germline CDR1 is MNHEY and CDR2 SVGEGT. Deletions cut 2 bases from V and 9 bases from J, with 14 bases between. Here the CDR3 DNA reads TGTGCCAGCAGTTACCCCGGACCAAAGCGGCCCCAGCATTTT. Protein sequence: CASSYPGPKRPQHF.

The chain is built from TRBV2 and TRBJ2-1; D is possibly TRBD1 (6 bases). The ends were cut back, 2 bases at V and 5 bases at J, with 10 bases in the middle. The CDR3 is 14 residues long. Germline CDR1 and CDR2: SNHLY and FYNNEI. The DNA for the CDR3 is TGTGCCAGCAGTGAACAGGGGCCTCACAATGAGCAGTTCTTC. Translating it yields CASSEQGPHNEQFF. The whole variable domain, remainder taken from reference TRBV2 and TRBJ2-1, is EPEVTQTPSHQVTQMGQEVILRCVPISNHLYFYWYRQILGQKVEFLVSFYNNEISEKSEIFDDQFSVERPDGSNFTLKIRSTKLEDSAMYFCASSEQGPHNEQFFGPGTRLTVL.

This clone was found once. This sequence joins TRBV3-1 (or the pseudogene TRBV3-2) and TRBJ2-7, with 7 bases matching TRBD2. CDR3 length equals 15 residues. CDR1 is LGHDT and CDR2 is YNNKEL in the germline V gene (reference sequence). Unmatched junction bases numbered 5, after V lost 1 base and J lost 2 bases. The CDR3 sequence: CASSQGVGGTYEQYF. CDR3 DNA: TGTGCCAGCAGCCAAGGCGTGGGAGGGACCTACGAGCAGTACTTC.

V gene TRBV2 combines with J gene TRBJ2-1, with unresolved D. CDR3 length: 14 residues. Per the germline V gene, CDR1 is SNHLY and CDR2 is FYNNEI. Trimming took 7 bases from V and 9 from J, leaving 19 bases between them. The CDR3 spells CASKQATGRGEQFF. CDR3 nucleotides: TGTGCCAGCAAACAAGCGACTGGCCGCGGTGAGCAGTTCTTC. The full variable domain, completed using reference TRBV2 and TRBJ2-1, is EPEVTQTPSHQVTQMGQEVILRCVPISNHLYFYWYRQILGQKVEFLVSFYNNEISEKSEIFDDQFSVERPDGSNFTLKIRSTKLEDSAMYFCASKQATGRGEQFFGPGTRLTVL.

The genes are TRBV5-1 and TRBJ1-2, with TRBD1 identical over 9 bases. V lost 5 bases to trimming and J lost 7 bases; unmatched junction nucleotides: 15. Germline CDR1 reads SGHRS; CDR2 reads YFSETQ. This CDR3 contains 16 residues. The CDR3 spells CASSWETGTGNSGYTF. The CDR3 nucleotides read TGCGCCAGCAGTTGGGAAACCGGGACAGGGAATAGTGGCTACACCTTC.

The chain carries TRBV5-4 and TRBJ1-2, with D possibly being TRBD1 (6 bases). CDR1 and CDR2 (germline): SGHNT, YYREEE (reference sequence). Trimming removed 2 bases at V and 4 bases at J, with 12 bases between. This CDR3 contains 14 residues. The chain's CDR3 is CASSLEQGVYGYTF. CDR3 nucleotides: TGTGCCAGCAGCTTAGAACAGGGAGTCTATGGCTACACCTTC.

This rearrangement joins TRBV5-1 to TRBJ1-1; TRBD1 might be the D (6 bases). Germline assignment: CDR1 SGHRS and CDR2 YFSETQ. V lost 1 base and J 1 base, leaving 8 bases between the germline ends. The CDR3 spans 14 residues. The CDR3 coding sequence is TGCGCCAGCAGCTTGAGAGGGGGGAACACTGAAGCTTTCTTT. Translation: CASSLRGGNTEAFF.

The V and J genes are TRBV29-1 and TRBJ2-1; no reliable D call. Trimming removed 5 bases from V and 4 bases from J, with 6 bases in between. This CDR3 is built from 11 residues. The germline gives CDR1 SQVTM, CDR2 ANQGSEA. In nucleotides, the CDR3 is TGCAGCGTTTTCGGATACAATGAGCAGTTCTTC. Its translation is CSVFGYNEQFF.

Comment on this clone: Other nucleotide sequences from this sample produce the same CDR3. The gene calls are TRBV4-2 and TRBJ2-2; D gene uncertain. From germline, CDR1 is LGHNA and CDR2 YNFKEQ. CDR3 size: 12 residues. The V end was cut by 2 bases, the J end by 5 bases, with 3 bases between. CDR3 in amino acids: CASSQPTGELFF. The CDR3 DNA is TGTGCCAGCAGCCAACCGACCGGGGAGCTGTTTTTT.

This clone was found a few times. V is TRBV28 and J is TRBJ1-1; D ambiguous. With 5 bases removed from V and 0 bases from J, the gap between germline ends came to 13 bases. The CDR3 is 15 amino acids. CDR1 is MDHEN, CDR2 SYDVKM, per germline. The CDR3 DNA sequence: TGTGCCAGCAGTCCCTGGCCGGGATTGAACACTGAAGCTTTCTTT. It yields the protein CASSPWPGLNTEAFF.

The rearrangement uses TRBV6-1 and TRBJ2-2; D not resolved. The CDR3 is 14 residues long. The germline gives CDR1 MNHNS, CDR2 SASEGT. Trimming removed 1 base at V and 4 bases at J, with 7 bases between. This CDR3 reads CASSEVPTTGELFF. Written as DNA, the CDR3 is TGTGCCAGCAGTGAAGTTCCAACCACCGGGGAGCTGTTTTTT.